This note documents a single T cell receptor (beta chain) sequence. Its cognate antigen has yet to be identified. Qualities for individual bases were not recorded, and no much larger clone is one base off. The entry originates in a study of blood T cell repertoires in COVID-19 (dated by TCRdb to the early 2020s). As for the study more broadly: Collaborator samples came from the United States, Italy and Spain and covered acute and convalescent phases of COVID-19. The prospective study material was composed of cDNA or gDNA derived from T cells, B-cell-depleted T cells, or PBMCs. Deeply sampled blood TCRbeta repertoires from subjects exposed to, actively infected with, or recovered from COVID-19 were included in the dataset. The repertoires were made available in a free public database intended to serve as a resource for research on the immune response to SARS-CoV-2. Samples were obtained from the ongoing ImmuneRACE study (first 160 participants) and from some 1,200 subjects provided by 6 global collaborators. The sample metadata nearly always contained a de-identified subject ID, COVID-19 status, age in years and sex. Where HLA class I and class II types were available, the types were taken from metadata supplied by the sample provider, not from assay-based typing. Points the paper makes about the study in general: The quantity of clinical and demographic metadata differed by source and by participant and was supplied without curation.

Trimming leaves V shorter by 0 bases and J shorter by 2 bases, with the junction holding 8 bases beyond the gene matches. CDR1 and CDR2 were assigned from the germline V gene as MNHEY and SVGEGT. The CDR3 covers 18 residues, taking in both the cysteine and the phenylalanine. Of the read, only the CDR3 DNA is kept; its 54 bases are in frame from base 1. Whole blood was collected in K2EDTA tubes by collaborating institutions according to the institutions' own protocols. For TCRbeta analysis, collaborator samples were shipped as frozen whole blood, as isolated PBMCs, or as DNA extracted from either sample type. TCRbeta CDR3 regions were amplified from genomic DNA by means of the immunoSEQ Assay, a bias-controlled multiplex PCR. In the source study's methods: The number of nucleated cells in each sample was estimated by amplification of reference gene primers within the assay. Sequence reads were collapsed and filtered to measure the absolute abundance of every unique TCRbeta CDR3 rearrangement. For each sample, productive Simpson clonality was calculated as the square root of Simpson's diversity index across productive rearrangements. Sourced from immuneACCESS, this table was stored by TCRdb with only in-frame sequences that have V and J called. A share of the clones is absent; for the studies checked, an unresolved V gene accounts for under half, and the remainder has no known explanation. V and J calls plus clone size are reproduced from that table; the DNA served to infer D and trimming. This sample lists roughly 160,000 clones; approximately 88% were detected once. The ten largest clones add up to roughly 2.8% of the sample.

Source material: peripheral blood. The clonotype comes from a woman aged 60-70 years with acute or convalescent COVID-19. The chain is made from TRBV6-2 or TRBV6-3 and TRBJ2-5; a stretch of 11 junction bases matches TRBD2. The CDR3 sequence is CASSYSIFLAGGQETQYF. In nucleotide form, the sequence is TGTGCCAGCAGTTACTCGATTTTTCTAGCGGGGGGACAAGAGACCCAGTACTTC.